These 8 T cell receptor beta chains originate from one sample sequenced in a study of Graves' ophthalmopathy and Graves' hyperthyroidism. The authors amplified TCR beta CDR3 regions, and they did so from RNA transcripts for repertoire sequencing. Scientists carried out first-round RT-PCR using HTBI primers and then a second-round multiplex PCR. TCRdb re-derived calls from the multiplex PCR reads in MiXCR, one entry per CDR3 protein. The sample contains about 1.2 million distinct CDR3 sequences, 36% of which appear only once. The material sequenced was peripheral blood or thyroid tissue (not recorded which). Every receptor here comes from an adult man with Graves' hyperthyroidism.

This clonotype has just a few counts. A much larger clonotype is one base distant, so this may be a read error. The conserved closing phenylalanine or tryptophan is absent in this CDR3, likely reflecting a read error. This chain joins TRBV7-2 and TRBJ1-6, with 10 bases that match TRBD1. Germline values: CDR1 SGHTA, CDR2 FQGNSA. The CDR3 consists of 17 residues. V shed 4 bases, J shed 9 bases, and the junction held 12 bases outside the gene matches. In nucleotides, the CDR3 is TGTGCCAGCAGCTCGACTGGGACAGGGGTTGGAGGTTCACCCCTCCACCTT. Its translation: CASSSTGTGVGGSPLHL.

This clonotype has at least ten counts. The chain employs TRBV7-2 and TRBJ2-7; D tentatively fits TRBD1 or TRBD2 (5 bases each). The CDR3 is made up of 14 amino acids. Germline CDR1 and CDR2: SGHTA and FQGNSA. V dropped 5 bases and J dropped 3 bases, with 14 bases sitting between them. In DNA form, the CDR3 reads TGTGCCAGCAGCCGGGGACGGACTGTCTACGAGCAGTACTTC. It specifies CASSRGRTVYEQYF.

In this sample, this clonotype turned up many times. The chain carries TRBV10-3 and TRBJ2-2, with 12 bases identical to TRBD1. The V segment lost 7 bases and the J segment 5 bases; nucleotides outside the gene matches: 8. CDR3 length equals 16 residues. Looked up from germline, CDR1 is ENHRY and CDR2 is SYGVKD. The CDR3: CAITGGQGARTGELFF. The CDR3 nucleotides read TGTGCCATCACCGGGGGACAGGGGGCGCGAACCGGGGAGCTGTTTTTT.

The sample holds a few counts of this clonotype. The chain has TRBV28 and TRBJ1-4; D ambiguous. CDR1 MDHEN and CDR2 SYDVKM come from the germline V gene. Trimming shortened V by 5 bases and J by 8 bases, and 12 bases separated the two germline ends. The CDR3 consists of 13 residues. CDR3 in amino acids: CASSSTAGEKLFF. As DNA, the CDR3 is TGTGCCAGCAGTAGTACGGCGGGCGAAAAACTGTTTTTT.

At least ten counts were recorded for this clonotype. The V call is TRBV5-8, the J call TRBJ2-6; 7 nucleotides agree with TRBD1. The germline gives CDR1 SGHTS, CDR2 YDEGEE. Trimming cost V 3 bases and J 2 bases; bases outside gene matches: 8. The CDR3 has 17 residues. CDR3 region: CASSSKGDSPGANVLTF. CDR3 DNA sequence: TGTGCCAGCAGCTCGAAAGGGGACAGCCCTGGGGCCAACGTCCTGACTTTC.

V and J are TRBV6-6 and TRBJ2-5; tentatively, D is TRBD2 (7 bases). There are 14 residues in the CDR3. CDR1 is MNHNY and CDR2 is SVGAGI in the germline V gene (reference sequence). Trimming pared 10 bases from V and 3 bases from J, leaving 18 bases between. DNA for the CDR3: TGTGCCATCAGCGTCGCGGGGGCGGAAGAGACCCAGTACTTC. This codes for CAISVAGAEETQYF.

This clonotype was seen at least ten times. The rearrangement uses TRBV9 and TRBJ2-2; D remains unclear. Germline lookup yields CDR1 SGDLS and CDR2 YYNGEE. The CDR3 is 13 residues long. V lost 0 bases and J 7 bases, leaving 7 bases between the germline ends. CDR3 loop: CASSVVLGGELFF. The CDR3 DNA reads as TGTGCCAGCAGCGTAGTTTTAGGCGGGGAGCTGTTTTTT. Looking up the rest from reference TRBV9 and TRBJ2-2 gives the full variable domain: DSGVTQTPKHLITATGQRVTLRCSPRSGDLSVYWYQQSLDQGLQFLIQYYNGEERAKGNILERFSAQQFPDLHSELNLSSLELGDSALYFCASSVVLGGELFFGEGSRLTVL.

This clonotype came up many times. The chain is built from TRBV5-1 and TRBJ1-2; D gene uncertain. Germline V gives CDR1 SGHRS, CDR2 YFSETQ. The V end lost 4 bases, the J end lost 6 bases, and 13 bases lay between the germline ends. This CDR3 region has 13 residues. The CDR3 DNA sequence: TGCGCCAGCAGCCGCAACAACGAGGATGGCTACACCTTC. Amino acid sequence: CASSRNNEDGYTF.